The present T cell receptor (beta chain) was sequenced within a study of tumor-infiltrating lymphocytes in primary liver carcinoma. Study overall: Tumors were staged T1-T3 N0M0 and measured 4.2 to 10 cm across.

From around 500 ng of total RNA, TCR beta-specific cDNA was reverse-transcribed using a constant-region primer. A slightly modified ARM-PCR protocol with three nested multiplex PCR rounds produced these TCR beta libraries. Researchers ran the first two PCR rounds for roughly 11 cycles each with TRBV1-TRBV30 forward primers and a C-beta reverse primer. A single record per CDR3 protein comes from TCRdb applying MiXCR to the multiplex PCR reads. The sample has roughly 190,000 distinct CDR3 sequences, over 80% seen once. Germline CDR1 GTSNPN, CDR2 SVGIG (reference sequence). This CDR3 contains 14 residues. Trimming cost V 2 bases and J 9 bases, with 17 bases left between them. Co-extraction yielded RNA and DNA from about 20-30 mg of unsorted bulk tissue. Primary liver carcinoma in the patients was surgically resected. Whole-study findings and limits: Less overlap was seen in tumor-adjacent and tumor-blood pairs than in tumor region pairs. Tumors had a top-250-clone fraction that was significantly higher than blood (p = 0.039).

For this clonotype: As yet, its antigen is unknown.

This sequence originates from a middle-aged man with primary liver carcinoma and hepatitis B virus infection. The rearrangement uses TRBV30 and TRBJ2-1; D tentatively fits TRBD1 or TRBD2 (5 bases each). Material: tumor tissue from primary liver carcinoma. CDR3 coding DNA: TGTGCCTGGAGTAAGTGGGACCATCTAACTGAGCAGTTCTTC. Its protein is CAWSKWDHLTEQFF.